What follows are 8 T cell receptor beta chains derived from one specimen sequenced in a study of shared clonotypes between healthy human individuals. Profiled with immunoSEQ multiplex PCR; TCRdb holds only in-frame clones, not every one. The repertoire consists of about 2.3 million clones, with 85% to 95% occurring once and the leading ten covering approximately 0.39%. The sequenced sample was naive CD4+ T cells from PBMCs. Subset meaning: CD45RA+ positively selected. The receptors shown here come from a man aged 18 to 29 in good health. Some clones in this sample may be carry-over from other donors' samples.

The chain combines TRBV29-1 with TRBJ2-1, with 9 bases lining up with TRBD2. V lost 7 bases and J lost 5; bases outside the gene matches: 9. CDR3 length equals 14 residues. Germline V gene data show CDR1 as SQVTM and CDR2 as ANQGSEA. CDR3: CSGSGRLGNNEQFF. For the CDR3, the DNA is TGCAGCGGCAGCGGGAGGCTGGGAAACAATGAGCAGTTCTTC.

The J gene is TRBJ1-2, the V gene TRBV6-1; TRBD1 matches 9 bases. The CDR3 is made up of 14 amino acids. Germline V gene sequence: CDR1 MNHNS, CDR2 SASEGT. V was clipped by 4 bases and J by 7 bases; unmatched bases: 7. The CDR3 is CASSVRTGAVGYTF. CDR3 nucleotides: TGTGCCAGCAGTGTGAGGACAGGGGCCGTTGGCTACACCTTC.

This chain links TRBV5-1 with TRBJ1-4; the match to TRBD1 covers 7 bases. CDR1 SGHRS and CDR2 YFSETQ come from the germline V gene. The V segment lost 3 bases and the J segment 5 bases; nucleotides outside the gene matches: 10. The CDR3 is 16 residues long. The CDR3, as DNA: TGCGCCAGCAGCTCATCACCGGGACAGCCGAATGAAAAACTGTTTTTT. It yields the protein CASSSSPGQPNEKLFF.

The CDR3 sequence is CSVRRGVAAYNEQFF. The CDR3 region has the DNA TGCAGCGTTAGGAGAGGGGTTGCGGCCTACAATGAGCAGTTCTTC. The chain employs TRBV29-1 and TRBJ2-1; D could derive from TRBD1 or TRBD2 (5 bases each). V lost 5 bases and J lost 2, with 16 bases in between. Per the germline V gene, CDR1 is SQVTM and CDR2 is ANQGSEA. This CDR3 has 15 amino acids.

This chain joins TRBV28 and TRBJ2-7; unclear D gene. Trimming removed 2 bases from V and 3 bases from J, with 8 bases in between. The CDR3 has 13 residues. Germline CDR1 MDHEN, CDR2 SYDVKM. CDR3 protein: CASSLPANYEQYF. CDR3 DNA: TGTGCCAGCAGTTTACCAGCAAACTACGAGCAGTACTTC.

V gene TRBV5-1 combines with J gene TRBJ2-5; D may match TRBD1 or TRBD2 (5 bases each). With 4 bases removed from V and 4 bases from J, the gap between germline ends came to 20 bases. The CDR3 loop spans 16 amino acids. The germline gives CDR1 SGHRS, CDR2 YFSETQ. CDR3 in amino acids: CASSTVGAGGRETQYF. In DNA form, the CDR3 reads TGCGCCAGCAGCACGGTTGGGGCTGGAGGACGAGAGACCCAGTACTTC.

The chain combines TRBV19 with TRBJ1-1; D gene unclear. The germline CDR1 and CDR2 sequences are LNHDA and SQIVND (reference sequence). Trimming pared 8 bases from V and 6 bases from J, leaving 13 bases between. The CDR3 loop spans 12 amino acids. This CDR3 is CASRRERAEAFF. In DNA form, the CDR3 reads TGTGCCAGTCGGAGGGAGAGGGCTGAAGCTTTCTTT.

This sequence joins TRBV27 and TRBJ2-1, with TRBD1 as a possible D gene (8 bases). Trimming cost V 2 bases and J 8 bases, with 16 bases left between them. Germline V gives CDR1 MNHEY, CDR2 SMNVEV (reference sequence). CDR3 length equals 15 residues. The CDR3 sequence: CASSLRNRGGHEQFF. The CDR3 region has the DNA TGTGCCAGCAGTTTACGAAACAGGGGGGGCCATGAGCAGTTCTTC.